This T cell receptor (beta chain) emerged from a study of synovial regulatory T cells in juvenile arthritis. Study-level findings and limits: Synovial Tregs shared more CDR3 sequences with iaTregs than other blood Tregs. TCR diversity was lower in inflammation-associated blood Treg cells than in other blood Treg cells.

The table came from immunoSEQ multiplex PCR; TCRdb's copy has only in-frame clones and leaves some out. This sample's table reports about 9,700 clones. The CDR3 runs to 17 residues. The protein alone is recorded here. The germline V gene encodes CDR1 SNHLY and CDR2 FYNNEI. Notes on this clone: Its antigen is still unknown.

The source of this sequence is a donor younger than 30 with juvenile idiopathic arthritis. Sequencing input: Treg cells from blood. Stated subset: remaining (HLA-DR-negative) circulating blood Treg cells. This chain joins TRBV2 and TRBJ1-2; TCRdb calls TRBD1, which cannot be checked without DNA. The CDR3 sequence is CASSPTGGQGPNYGYTF.